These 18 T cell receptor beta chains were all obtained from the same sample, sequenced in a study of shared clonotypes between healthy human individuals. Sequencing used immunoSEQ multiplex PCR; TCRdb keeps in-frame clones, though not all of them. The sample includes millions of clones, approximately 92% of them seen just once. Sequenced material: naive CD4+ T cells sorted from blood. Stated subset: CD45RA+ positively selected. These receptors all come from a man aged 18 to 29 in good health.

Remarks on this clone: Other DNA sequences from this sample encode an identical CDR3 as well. CDR3 sequence (DNA): TGCGCCAGCAGCTTGGGCCGGGGGCGGAATACTGAAGCTTTCTTT. This gives the protein CASSLGRGRNTEAFF. The chain employs TRBV5-1 and TRBJ1-1; D may be TRBD1 (6 bases). This CDR3 comprises 15 residues. The V end was cut by 0 bases, the J end by 5 bases, with 14 bases between. The germline gives CDR1 SGHRS, CDR2 YFSETQ.

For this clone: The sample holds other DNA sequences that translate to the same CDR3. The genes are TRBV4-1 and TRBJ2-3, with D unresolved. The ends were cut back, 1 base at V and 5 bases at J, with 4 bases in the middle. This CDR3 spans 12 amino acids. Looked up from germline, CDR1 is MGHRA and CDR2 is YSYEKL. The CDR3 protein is CASSQVQDTQYF. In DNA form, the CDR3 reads TGCGCCAGCAGCCAAGTGCAAGATACGCAGTATTTT.

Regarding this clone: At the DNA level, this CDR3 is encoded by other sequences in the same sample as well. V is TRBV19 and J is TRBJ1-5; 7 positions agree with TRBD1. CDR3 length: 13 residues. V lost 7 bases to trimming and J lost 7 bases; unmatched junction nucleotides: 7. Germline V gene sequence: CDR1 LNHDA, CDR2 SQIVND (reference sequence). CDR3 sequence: CASTRDRDQPQHF. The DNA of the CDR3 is TGTGCCAGTACCCGGGACAGAGACCAGCCCCAGCATTTT.

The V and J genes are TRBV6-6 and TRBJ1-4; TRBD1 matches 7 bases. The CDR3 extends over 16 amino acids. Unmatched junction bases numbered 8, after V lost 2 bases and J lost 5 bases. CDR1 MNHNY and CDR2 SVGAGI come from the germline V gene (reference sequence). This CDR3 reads CASSYQRGTVNEKLFF. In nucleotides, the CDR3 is TGTGCCAGCAGTTACCAACGGGGGACAGTGAATGAAAAACTGTTTTTT.

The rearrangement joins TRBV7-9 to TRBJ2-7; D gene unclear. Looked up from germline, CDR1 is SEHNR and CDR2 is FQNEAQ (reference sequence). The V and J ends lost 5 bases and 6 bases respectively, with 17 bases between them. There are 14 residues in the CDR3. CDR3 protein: CASSPITGPGEQYF. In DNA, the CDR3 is TGTGCCAGCAGCCCTATTACTGGGCCTGGCGAGCAGTACTTC.

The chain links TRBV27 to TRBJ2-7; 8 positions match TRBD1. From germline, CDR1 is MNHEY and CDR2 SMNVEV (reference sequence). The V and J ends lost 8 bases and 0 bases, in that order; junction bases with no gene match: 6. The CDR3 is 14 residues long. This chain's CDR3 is CASGLGQGSYEQYF. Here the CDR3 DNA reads TGTGCCAGCGGCCTAGGACAGGGCTCCTACGAGCAGTACTTC.

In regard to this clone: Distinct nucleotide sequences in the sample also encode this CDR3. In DNA, the CDR3 is TGCGCCAGCAGCTTGGGTGGGCCAGGAGAAAAACTGTTTTTT. It specifies CASSLGGPGEKLFF. The chain recombines TRBV5-1 with TRBJ1-4; D remains ambiguous. V was clipped by 0 bases and J by 8 bases, with 11 bases between them. The CDR3 has 14 residues. Germline loops: CDR1 SGHRS, CDR2 YFSETQ.

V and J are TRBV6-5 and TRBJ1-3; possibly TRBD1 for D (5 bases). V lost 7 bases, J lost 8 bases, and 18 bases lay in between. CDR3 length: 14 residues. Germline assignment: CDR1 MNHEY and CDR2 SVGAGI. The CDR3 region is CASKSTNLGDTIYF. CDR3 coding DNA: TGTGCCAGCAAATCCACTAACCTGGGGGACACCATATATTTT.

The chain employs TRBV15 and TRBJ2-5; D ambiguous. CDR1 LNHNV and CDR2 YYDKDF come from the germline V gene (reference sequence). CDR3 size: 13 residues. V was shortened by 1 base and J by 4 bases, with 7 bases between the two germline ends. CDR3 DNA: TGTGCCACCAGCAGAGCACTTATAGAGACCCAGTACTTC. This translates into CATSRALIETQYF.

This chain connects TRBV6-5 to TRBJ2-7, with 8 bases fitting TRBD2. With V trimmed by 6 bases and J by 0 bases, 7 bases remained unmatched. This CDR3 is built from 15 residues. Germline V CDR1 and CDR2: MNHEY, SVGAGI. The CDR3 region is CASRPASGFSYEQYF. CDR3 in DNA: TGTGCCAGCAGACCGGCTAGCGGGTTCTCCTACGAGCAGTACTTC.

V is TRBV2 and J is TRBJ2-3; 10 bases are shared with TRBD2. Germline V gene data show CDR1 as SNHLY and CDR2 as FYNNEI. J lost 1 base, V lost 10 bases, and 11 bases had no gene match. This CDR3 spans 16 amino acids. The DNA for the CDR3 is TGTGCCACACAAGCGAGCGGGAGGGCCGGCACAGATACGCAGTATTTT. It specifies CATQASGRAGTDTQYF.

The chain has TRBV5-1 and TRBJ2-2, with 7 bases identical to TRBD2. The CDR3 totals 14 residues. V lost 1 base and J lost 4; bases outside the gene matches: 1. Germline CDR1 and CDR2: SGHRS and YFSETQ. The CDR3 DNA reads TGCGCCAGCAGCTTGCGGGAGGCCACCGGGGAGCTGTTTTTT. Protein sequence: CASSLREATGELFF.

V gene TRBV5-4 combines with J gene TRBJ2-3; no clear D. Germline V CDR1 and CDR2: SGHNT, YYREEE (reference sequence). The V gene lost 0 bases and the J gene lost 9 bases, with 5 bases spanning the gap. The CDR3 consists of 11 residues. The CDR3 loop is CASSLDNTQYF. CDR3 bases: TGTGCCAGCAGCTTGGATAACACGCAGTATTTT.

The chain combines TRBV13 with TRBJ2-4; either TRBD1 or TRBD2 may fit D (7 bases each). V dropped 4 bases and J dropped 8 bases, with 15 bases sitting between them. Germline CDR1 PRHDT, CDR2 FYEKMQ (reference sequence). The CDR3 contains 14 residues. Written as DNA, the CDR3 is TGTGCCAGCAGCTCCAGGGGGGGTAACGACATTCAGTACTTC. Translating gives CASSSRGGNDIQYF.

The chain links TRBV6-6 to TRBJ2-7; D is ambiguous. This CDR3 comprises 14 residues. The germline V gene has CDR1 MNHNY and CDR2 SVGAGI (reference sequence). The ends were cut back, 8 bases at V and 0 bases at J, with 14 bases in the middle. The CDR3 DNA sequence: TGTGCCAGCCGCCCTAAACCGAGCTCCTACGAGCAGTACTTC. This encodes CASRPKPSSYEQYF.

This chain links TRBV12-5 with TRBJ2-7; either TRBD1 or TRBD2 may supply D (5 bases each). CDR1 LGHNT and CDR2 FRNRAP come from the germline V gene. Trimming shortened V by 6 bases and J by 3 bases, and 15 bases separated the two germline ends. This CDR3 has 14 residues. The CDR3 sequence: CASGPGTYDYEQYF. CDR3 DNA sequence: TGTGCTAGTGGCCCCGGGACGTACGACTACGAGCAGTACTTC.

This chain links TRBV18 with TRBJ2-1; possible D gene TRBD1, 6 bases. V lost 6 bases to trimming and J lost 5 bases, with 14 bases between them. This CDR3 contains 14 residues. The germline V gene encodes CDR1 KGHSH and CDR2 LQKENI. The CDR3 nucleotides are TGTGCCAGCTCTCAGTCAGGGGTCAACAATGAGCAGTTCTTC. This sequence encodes CASSQSGVNNEQFF.

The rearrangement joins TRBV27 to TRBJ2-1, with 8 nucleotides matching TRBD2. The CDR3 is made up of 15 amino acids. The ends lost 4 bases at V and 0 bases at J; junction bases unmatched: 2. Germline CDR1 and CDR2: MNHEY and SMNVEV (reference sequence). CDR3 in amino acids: CASSSSGGSYNEQFF. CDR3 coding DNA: TGTGCCAGCAGTTCGAGCGGGGGCTCCTACAATGAGCAGTTCTTC.